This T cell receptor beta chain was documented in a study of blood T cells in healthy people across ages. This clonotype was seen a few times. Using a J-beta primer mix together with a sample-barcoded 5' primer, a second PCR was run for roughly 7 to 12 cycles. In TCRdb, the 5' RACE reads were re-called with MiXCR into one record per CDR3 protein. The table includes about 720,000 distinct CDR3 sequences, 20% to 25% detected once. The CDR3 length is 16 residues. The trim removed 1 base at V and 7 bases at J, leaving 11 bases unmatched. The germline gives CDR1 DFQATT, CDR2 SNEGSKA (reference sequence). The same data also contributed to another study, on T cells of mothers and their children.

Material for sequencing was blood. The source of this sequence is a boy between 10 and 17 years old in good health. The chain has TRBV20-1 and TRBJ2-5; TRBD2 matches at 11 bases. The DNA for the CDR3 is TGCAGTGCTAGAGCTACCTCTAGCGGGAGGTTTAGGACCCAGTACTTC. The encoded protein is CSARATSSGRFRTQYF.